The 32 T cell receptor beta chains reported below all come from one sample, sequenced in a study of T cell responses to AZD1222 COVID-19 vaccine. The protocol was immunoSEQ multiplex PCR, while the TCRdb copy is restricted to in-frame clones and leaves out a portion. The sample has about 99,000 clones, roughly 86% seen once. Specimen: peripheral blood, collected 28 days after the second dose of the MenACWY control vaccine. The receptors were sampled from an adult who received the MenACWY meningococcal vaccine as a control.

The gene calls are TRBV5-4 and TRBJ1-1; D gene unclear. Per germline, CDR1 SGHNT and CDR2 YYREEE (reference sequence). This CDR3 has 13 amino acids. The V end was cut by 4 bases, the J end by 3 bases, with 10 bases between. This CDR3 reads CASSQAMDTEAFF. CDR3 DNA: TGTGCCAGCAGCCAGGCGATGGACACTGAAGCTTTCTTT.

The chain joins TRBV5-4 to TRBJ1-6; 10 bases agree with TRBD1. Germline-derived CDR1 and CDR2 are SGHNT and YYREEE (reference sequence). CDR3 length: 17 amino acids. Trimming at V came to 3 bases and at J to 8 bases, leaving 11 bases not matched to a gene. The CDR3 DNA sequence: TGTGCCAGCAGCTCTGCGCTCCGGACAGGGGGGTATTCACCCCTCCACTTT. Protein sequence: CASSSALRTGGYSPLHF.

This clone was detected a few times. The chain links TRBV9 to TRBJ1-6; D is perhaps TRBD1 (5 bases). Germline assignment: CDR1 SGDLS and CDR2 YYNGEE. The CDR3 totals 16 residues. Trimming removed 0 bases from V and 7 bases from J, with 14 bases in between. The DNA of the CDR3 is TGTGCCAGCAGCGTAGGCGCGGGACTGAACAATTCACCCCTCCACTTT. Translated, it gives CASSVGAGLNNSPLHF.

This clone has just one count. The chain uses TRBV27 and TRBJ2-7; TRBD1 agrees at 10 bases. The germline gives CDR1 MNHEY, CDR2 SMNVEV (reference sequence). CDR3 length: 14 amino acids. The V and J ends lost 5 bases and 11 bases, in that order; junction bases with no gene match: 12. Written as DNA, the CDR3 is TGTGCCAGCAGTCCGTGGGACAGGGGTGGGAAGGAGTACTTC. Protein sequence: CASSPWDRGGKEYF.

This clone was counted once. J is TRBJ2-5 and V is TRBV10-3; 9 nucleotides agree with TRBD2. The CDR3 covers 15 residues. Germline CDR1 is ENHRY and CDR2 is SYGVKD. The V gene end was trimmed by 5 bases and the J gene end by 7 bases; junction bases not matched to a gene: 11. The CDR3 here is CAISWAAGGAGTQYF. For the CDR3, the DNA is TGTGCCATCAGTTGGGCGGCGGGGGGGGCCGGGACCCAGTACTTC.

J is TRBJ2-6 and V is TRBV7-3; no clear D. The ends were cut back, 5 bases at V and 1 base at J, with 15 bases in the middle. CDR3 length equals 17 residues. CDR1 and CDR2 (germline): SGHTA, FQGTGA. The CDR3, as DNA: TGTGCCAGCAGCCTAGGATCCGGCGGATCTGGGGCCAACGTCCTGACTTTC. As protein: CASSLGSGGSGANVLTF.

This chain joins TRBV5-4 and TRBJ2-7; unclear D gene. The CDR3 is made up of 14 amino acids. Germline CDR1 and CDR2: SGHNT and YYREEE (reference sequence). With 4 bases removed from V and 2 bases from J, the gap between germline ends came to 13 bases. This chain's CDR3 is CASSADRAPYEQYF. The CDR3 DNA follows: TGTGCCAGCAGCGCCGATCGGGCCCCCTACGAGCAGTACTTC.

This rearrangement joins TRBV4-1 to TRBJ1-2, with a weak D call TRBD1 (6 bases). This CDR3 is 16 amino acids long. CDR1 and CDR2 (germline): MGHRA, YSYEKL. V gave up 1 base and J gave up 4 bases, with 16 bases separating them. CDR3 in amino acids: CASSQVISGGAYGYTF. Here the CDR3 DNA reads TGCGCCAGCAGCCAAGTCATTTCGGGGGGGGCCTATGGCTACACCTTC.

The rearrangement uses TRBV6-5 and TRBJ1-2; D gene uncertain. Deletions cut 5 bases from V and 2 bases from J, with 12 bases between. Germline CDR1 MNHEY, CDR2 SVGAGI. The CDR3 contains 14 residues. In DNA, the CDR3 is TGTGCCAGCAGTCGCCCCGGGGTGAACTATGGCTACACCTTC. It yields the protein CASSRPGVNYGYTF.

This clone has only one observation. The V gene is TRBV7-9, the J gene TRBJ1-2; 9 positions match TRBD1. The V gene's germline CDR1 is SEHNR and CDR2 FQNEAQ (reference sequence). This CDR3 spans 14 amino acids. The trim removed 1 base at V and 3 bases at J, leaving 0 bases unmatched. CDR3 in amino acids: CASSLGTGDYGYTF. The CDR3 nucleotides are TGTGCCAGCAGCTTAGGGACAGGGGACTATGGCTACACCTTC.

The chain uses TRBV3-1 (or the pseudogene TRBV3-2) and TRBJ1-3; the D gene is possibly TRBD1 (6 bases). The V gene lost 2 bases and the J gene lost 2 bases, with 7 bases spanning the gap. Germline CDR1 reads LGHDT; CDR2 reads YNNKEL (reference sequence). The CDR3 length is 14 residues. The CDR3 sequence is CASSQTGPGNTIYF. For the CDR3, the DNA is TGTGCCAGCAGCCAAACAGGGCCTGGAAACACCATATATTTT.

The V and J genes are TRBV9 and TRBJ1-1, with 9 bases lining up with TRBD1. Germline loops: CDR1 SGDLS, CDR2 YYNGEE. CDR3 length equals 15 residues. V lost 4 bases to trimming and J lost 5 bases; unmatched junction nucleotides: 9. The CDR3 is CASSPGDRATTEAFF. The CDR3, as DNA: TGTGCCAGCAGCCCAGGGGACAGGGCAACGACTGAAGCTTTCTTT.

Written as DNA, the CDR3 is TGTGCCAGCAGCCCATACGGGACAGATAATTCACCCCTCCACTTT. Amino acids: CASSPYGTDNSPLHF. V usage is TRBV5-5 and J usage is TRBJ1-6; 7 bases agree with TRBD1. Looked up from germline, CDR1 is SGHKS and CDR2 is YYEKEE (reference sequence). V lost 4 bases and J lost 5; bases outside the gene matches: 6. There are 15 residues in the CDR3.

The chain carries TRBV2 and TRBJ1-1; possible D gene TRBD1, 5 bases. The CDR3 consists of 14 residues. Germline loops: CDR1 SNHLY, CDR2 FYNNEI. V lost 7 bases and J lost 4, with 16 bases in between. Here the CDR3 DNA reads TGTGCCAGCAAGGAGGGGTTTCGGGGCACTGAAGCTTTCTTT. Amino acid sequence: CASKEGFRGTEAFF.

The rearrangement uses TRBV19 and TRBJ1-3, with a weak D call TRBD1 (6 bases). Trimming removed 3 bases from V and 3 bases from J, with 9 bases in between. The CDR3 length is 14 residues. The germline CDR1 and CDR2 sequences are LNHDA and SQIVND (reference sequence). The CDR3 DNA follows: TGTGCCAGTAGTATCAGGGGAGGTGGAAACACCATATATTTT. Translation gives CASSIRGGGNTIYF.

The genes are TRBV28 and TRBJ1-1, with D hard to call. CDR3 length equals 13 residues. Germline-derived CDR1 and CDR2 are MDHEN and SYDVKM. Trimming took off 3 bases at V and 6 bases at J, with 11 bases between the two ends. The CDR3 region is CASSFPVNAEAFF. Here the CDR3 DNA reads TGTGCCAGCAGTTTCCCCGTAAACGCTGAAGCTTTCTTT.

This chain's CDR3 is CASSEPSTGFNQPQHF. The CDR3 DNA reads TGTGCCAGCAGCGAGCCCTCCACAGGGTTCAATCAGCCCCAGCATTTT. The chain recombines TRBV6-2 or TRBV6-3 with TRBJ1-5, with a possible D match to TRBD1 (6 bases). The CDR3 loop spans 16 amino acids. From germline, CDR1 is MNHEY and CDR2 SVGEGT. Trimming cost V 6 bases and J 3 bases, with 18 bases left between them.

CDR3 sequence reads: CASELSGGRGNYGYTF. CDR3 bases: TGTGCCAGCGAGCTTAGCGGGGGAAGAGGAAACTATGGCTACACCTTC. The rearrangement uses TRBV7-9 and TRBJ1-2, with TRBD1 as a possible D gene (5 bases). V shed 8 bases and J shed 2 bases, with 21 bases lying between them. The CDR3 extends over 16 amino acids. CDR1 is SEHNR and CDR2 is FQNEAQ in the germline V gene (reference sequence).

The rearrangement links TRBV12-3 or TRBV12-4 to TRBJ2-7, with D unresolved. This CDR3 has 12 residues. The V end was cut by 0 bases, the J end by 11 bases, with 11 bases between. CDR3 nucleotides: TGTGCCAGCAGTTTAGCGCTCTCAACCGAGTACTTC. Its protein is CASSLALSTEYF.

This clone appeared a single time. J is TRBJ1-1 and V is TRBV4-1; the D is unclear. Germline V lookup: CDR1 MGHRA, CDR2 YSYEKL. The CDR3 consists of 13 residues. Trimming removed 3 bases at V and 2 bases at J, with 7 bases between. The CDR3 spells CASSHSINTEAFF. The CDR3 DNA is TGCGCCAGCAGCCATAGTATAAACACTGAAGCTTTCTTT.

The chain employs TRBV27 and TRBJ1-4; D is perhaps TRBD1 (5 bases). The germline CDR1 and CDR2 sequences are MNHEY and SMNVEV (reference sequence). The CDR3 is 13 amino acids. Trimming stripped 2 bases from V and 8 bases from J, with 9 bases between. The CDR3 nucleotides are TGTGCCAGCAGTTTAGATTGGGGGGAAAAACTGTTTTTT. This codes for CASSLDWGEKLFF.

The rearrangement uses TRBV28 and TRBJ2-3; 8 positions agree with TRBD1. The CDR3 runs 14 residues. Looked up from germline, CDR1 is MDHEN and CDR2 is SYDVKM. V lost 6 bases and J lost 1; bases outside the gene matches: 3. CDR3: CASSSGQGTDTQYF. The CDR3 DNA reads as TGTGCCAGCAGCTCGGGACAGGGCACAGATACGCAGTATTTT.

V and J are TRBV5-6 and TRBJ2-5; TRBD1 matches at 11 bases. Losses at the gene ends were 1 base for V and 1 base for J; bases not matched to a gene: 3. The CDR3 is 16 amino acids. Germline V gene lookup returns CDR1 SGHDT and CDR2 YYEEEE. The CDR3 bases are TGTGCCAGCAGCTTGCTGGGGACAGGGGGCCAAGAGACCCAGTACTTC. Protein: CASSLLGTGGQETQYF.

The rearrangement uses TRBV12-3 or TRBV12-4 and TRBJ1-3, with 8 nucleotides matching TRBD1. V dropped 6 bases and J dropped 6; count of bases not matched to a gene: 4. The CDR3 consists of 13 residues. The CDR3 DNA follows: TGTGCCAGCAGGGAGACAGGGGAAAACACCATATATTTT. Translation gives CASRETGENTIYF.

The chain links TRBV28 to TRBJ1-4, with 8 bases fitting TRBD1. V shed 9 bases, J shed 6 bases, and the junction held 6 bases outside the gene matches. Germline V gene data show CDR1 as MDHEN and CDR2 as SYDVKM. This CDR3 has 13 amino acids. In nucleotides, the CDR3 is TGTGCCAGTCACAGGGGGGGGGATGAAAAACTGTTTTTT. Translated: CASHRGGDEKLFF. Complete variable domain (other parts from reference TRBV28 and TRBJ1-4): DVKVTQSSRYLVKRTGEKVFLECVQDMDHENMFWYRQDPGLGLRLIYFSYDVKMKEKGDIPEGYSVSREKKERFSLILESASTNQTSMYLCASHRGGDEKLFFGSGTQLSVL.

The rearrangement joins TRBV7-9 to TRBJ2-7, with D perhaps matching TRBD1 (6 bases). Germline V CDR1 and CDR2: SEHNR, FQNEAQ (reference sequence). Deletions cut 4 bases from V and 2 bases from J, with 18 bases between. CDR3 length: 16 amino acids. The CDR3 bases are TGTGCCAGCAGCTCCGATAGTATTGGGGACACCTACGAGCAGTACTTC. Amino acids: CASSSDSIGDTYEQYF.

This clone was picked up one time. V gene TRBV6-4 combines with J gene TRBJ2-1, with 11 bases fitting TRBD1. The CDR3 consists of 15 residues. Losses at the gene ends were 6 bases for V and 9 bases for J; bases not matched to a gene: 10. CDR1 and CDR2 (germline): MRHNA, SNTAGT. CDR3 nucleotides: TGTGCCAGCAGCGCCGGGACAGGGGGACCGGGTGAGCAGTTCTTC. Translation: CASSAGTGGPGEQFF.

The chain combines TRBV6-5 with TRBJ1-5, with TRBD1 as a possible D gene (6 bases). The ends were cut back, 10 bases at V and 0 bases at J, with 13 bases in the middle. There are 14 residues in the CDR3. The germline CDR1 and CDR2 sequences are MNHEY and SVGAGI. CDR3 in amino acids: CAIPDRPSNQPQHF. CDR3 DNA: TGTGCCATCCCGGACAGACCTAGCAATCAGCCCCAGCATTTT.

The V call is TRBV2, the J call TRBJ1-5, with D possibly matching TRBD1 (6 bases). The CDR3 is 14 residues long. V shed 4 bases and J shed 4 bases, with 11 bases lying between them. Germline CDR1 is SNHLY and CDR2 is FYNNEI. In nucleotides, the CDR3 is TGTGCCAGCAGTGGACAGGCGGATAATCAGCCCCAGCATTTT. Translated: CASSGQADNQPQHF.

CDR3 amino acids: CASSPQGSRYEQYF. CDR3 in DNA: TGTGCCAGTAGTCCACAGGGTTCACGCTACGAGCAGTACTTC. The chain is built from TRBV19 and TRBJ2-7, with TRBD1 as a possible D gene (6 bases). The CDR3 contains 14 residues. CDR1 and CDR2 from the germline V gene are LNHDA and SQIVND (reference sequence). Trimming stripped 5 bases from V and 3 bases from J, with 14 bases between.

The CDR3 DNA reads TGTGCCAGCAGCCCCTCTTCCCTTGATTACAATGAGCAGTTCTTC. Translated, it gives CASSPSSLDYNEQFF. The J gene is TRBJ2-1, the V gene TRBV11-3; D not resolved. Germline CDR1 SGHNT, CDR2 YENEEA. The ends were cut back, 5 bases at V and 4 bases at J, with 15 bases in the middle. The CDR3 has 15 residues.

CDR3 amino acids: CASSREGGETQYF. CDR3 coding DNA: TGTGCCAGCAGCCGCGAGGGTGGAGAGACCCAGTACTTC. The chain joins TRBV7-9 to TRBJ2-5; D might be TRBD2 (5 bases). The CDR3 is 13 residues long. Germline assignment: CDR1 SEHNR and CDR2 FQNEAQ (reference sequence). The ends were cut back, 5 bases at V and 4 bases at J, with 11 bases in the middle.